This T cell receptor (beta chain) derives from a study of blood T cell repertoires in COVID-19. Looking at the study overall: In each case, the material was cDNA or gDNA derived from T cells, B-cell-depleted T cells, or PBMCs.

This study enrolled people aged about 18 to 100 from about two dozen US geographic areas. Cohorts were assigned according to the clinical history that participants reported. The study counted Cohort 3 donors as recovered given two negative PCRs, clearance, or symptom resolution. TCRdb's table, derived via immunoSEQ multiplex PCR, lists solely in-frame clones and lacks some. This sample has about 180,000 clones, with 86% found just once. CDR1 is ENHRY and CDR2 is SYGVKD in the germline V gene. This CDR3 has 15 residues. The trim removed 5 bases at V and 6 bases at J, leaving 9 bases unmatched. The sequenced sample consisted of PBMCs or T cells enriched from blood (not recorded which). This chain connects TRBV10-3 to TRBJ2-7, with 11 bases fitting TRBD2. This clonotype was sampled from a woman aged 30 to 39 who had recovered from COVID-19. CDR3 sequence (DNA): TGTGCCATCAGTCTCACTAGCGGGAGAATCGTCGAGCAGTACTTC. It yields the protein CAISLTSGRIVEQYF.